This T cell receptor beta chain stems from a study of yellow fever vaccine responses in identical twins. TCRdb itself ran the RT-PCR reads through MiXCR, one entry per CDR3 protein. The table lists about 19,000 distinct CDR3 sequences, roughly 70% of them singletons. Germline-derived CDR1 and CDR2 are MNHEY and SVGEGT. After removal of 4 bases from V and 5 bases from J, the junction contained 6 bases not matched to a gene. The CDR3 loop spans 15 amino acids. Comments on this clonotype: Its antigen is undetermined.

Study-wide findings and caveats: Twins reportedly appeared to share part of their vaccine T cell response while keeping part individual.

The V and J genes are TRBV6-2 or TRBV6-3 and TRBJ2-3, with TRBD2 matching 10 bases. The specimen was T cells from blood (PBMCs), unsorted or a sorted subset (not recorded which), collected before or after yellow fever vaccination (not recorded which). The sequence was collected from a woman aged 18-29 years who received the yellow fever vaccine. CDR3: CASSFSSGGRDTQYF. As DNA, the CDR3 is TGTGCCAGCAGTTTTTCTAGCGGGGGACGAGATACGCAGTATTTT.